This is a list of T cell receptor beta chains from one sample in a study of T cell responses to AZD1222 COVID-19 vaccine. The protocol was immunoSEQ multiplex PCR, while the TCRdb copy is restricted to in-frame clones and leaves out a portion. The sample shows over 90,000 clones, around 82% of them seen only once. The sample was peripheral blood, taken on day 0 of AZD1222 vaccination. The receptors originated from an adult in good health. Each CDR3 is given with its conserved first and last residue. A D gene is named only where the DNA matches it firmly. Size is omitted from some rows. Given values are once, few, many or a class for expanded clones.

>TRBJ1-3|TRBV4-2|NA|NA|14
TGTGCCAGCAGCCAAGACGTACAAGGAAACACCATATATTTT
CASSQDVQGNTIYF
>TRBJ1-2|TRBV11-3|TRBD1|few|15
TGTGCCAGCAGGCCCTCAGGGGGAACTACCTATGGCTACACCTTC
CASRPSGGTTYGYTF
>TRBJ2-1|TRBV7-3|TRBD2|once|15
TGTGCCAGCAGCTCCCGGGGAGGGGAGATAGGTGAGCAGTTCTTC
CASSSRGGEIGEQFF
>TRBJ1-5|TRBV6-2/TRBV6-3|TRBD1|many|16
TGTGCCAGCAGCCTACGGACAGGGGGTAGCAATCAGCCCCAGCATTTT
CASSLRTGGSNQPQHF
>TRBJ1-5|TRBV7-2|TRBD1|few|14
TGTGCCAGCAGCTTAAGACAGGGTGAAGACCCCCAGCATTTT
CASSLRQGEDPQHF
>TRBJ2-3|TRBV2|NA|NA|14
TGTGCCAGCAGTGAAGGGAGTGGCCCAGATACGCAGTATTTT
CASSEGSGPDTQYF
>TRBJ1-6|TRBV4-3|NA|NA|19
TGCGCCAGCAGCCAAAGCCCAGTGTCGGGAAGCTCCTATAATTCACCCCTCCACTTT
CASSQSPVSGSSYNSPLHF
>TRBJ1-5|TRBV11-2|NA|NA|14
TGTGCCAGCAGCTTAGAATCTGTCAATCAGCCCCAGCATTTT
CASSLESVNQPQHF
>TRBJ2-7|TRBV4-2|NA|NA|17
TGTGCCAGCAGCCAAGGAGGTGAGCGGGTCCCCTCCTACGAGCAGTACTTC
CASSQGGERVPSYEQYF
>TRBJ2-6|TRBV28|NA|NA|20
TGTGCCAGCAGTTCTAACAAGGACGGCCGCATTAGCTCTGGGGCCAACGTCCTGACTTTC
CASSSNKDGRISSGANVLTF
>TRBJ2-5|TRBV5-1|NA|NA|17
TGCGCCAGCAGCCTCAACCAAGGGGTCGGAGGCCAAGAGACCCAGTACTTC
CASSLNQGVGGQETQYF
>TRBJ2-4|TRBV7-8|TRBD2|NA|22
TGTGCCAGCAGCTTAACGACTAGCGGGGGTTCCTCGGACATCTTAGCCAAAAACATTCAGTACTTC
CASSLTTSGGSSDILAKNIQYF
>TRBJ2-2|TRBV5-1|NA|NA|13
TGCGCCAGCAGCTACGGACAGCCCGGGGAGCTGTTTTTT
CASSYGQPGELFF
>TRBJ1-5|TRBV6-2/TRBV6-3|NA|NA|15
TGTGCCAGCAGTGGCGGGCACAGGGTCAATCAGCCCCAGCATTTT
CASSGGHRVNQPQHF
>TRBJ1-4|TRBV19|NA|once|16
TGTGCCAGTAGTATCCGGGACGATGCAACTAATGAAAAACTGTTTTTT
CASSIRDDATNEKLFF
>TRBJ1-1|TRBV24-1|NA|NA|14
TGTGCCACCAGTTCGGGCCCGGCCAGCACTGAAGCTTTCTTT
CATSSGPASTEAFF
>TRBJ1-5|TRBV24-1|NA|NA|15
TGTGCCACCAGTGCGGGGTCTTGGGGCTGGCAGCCCCAGCATTTT
CATSAGSWGWQPQHF
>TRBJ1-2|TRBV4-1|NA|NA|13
TGCGCCAGCAGTCTTACAGGAAACTATGGCTACACCTTC
CASSLTGNYGYTF
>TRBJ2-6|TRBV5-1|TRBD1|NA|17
TGCGCCAGCAGCGAGGGACAGGTTATCTCTGGGGCCAACGTCCTGACTTTC
CASSEGQVISGANVLTF
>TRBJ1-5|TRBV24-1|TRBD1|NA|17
TGTGCCACCAGTGAGGCCCGACAGGGGATTAGCAATCAGCCCCAGCATTTT
CATSEARQGISNQPQHF
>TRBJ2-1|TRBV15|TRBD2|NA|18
TGTGCCACCAACAAGGGGACTAGCGGGGGTCTTACCTACAATGAGCAGTTCTTC
CATNKGTSGGLTYNEQFF
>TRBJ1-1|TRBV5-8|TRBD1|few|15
TGTGCCAGCAGCTATACGGGACAGGGTTACACTGAAGCTTTCTTT
CASSYTGQGYTEAFF
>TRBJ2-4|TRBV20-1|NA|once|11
TGCAGTGCTCTTCAGCAGAGCATTCAGTACTTC
CSALQQSIQYF
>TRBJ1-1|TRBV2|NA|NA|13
TGTGCCAGCAGTGGGGACTTGAACACTGAAGCTTTCTTT
CASSGDLNTEAFF
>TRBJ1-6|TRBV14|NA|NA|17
TGTGCCAGCAGCCAAGATCTGGGGAGCTCCTATAATTCACCCCTCCACTTT
CASSQDLGSSYNSPLHF
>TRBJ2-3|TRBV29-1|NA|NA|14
TGCAGCGTTGAAGTCCCAGGAGGACGAGATACGCAGTATTTT
CSVEVPGGRDTQYF
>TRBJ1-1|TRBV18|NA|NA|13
TGTGCCAGCTCACCACTGTGGCTAAGTGAAGCTTTCTTT
CASSPLWLSEAFF
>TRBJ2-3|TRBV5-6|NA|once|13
TGTGCCAGCAGTGGGTCTAGCACAGATACGCAGTATTTT
CASSGSSTDTQYF
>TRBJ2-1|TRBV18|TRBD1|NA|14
TGTGCCAGCTCATCCCTGGGACAGGGTCGCGAGCAGTTCTTC
CASSSLGQGREQFF
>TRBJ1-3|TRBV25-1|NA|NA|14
TGTGCCAGCAGTGACGTGGGGACGGGAAACACCATATATTTT
CASSDVGTGNTIYF
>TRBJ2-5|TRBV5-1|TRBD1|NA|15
TGCGCCAGCAGCCAAAATGGACAGGGGAGTGAGACCCAGTACTTC
CASSQNGQGSETQYF
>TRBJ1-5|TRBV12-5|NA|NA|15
TGTGCTAGTGGTGTCGGGCAGGGGCCTGGTCAGCCCCAGCATTTT
CASGVGQGPGQPQHF
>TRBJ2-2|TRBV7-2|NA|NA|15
TGTGCCAGCAGCAACCTCCCAGGGGTTACCGGGGAGCTGTTTTTT
CASSNLPGVTGELFF
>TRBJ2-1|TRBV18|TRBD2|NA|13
TGTGCCAGCTCAGCGGGGGGGTACAATGAGCAGTTCTTC
CASSAGGYNEQFF
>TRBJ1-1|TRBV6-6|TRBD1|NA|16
TGTGCCAGCAGAAGCCGGGACAGGGGGGTGAACACTGAAGCTTTCTTT
CASRSRDRGVNTEAFF
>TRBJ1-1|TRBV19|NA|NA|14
TGTGCCAGTAGTGGACACAGGGCGGCCACTGAAGCTTTCTTT
CASSGHRAATEAFF
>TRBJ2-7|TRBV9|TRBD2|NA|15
TGTGCCAGCAGCGCTGGGGGAGGGGCAGGCTACGAGCAGTACTTC
CASSAGGGAGYEQYF